A selection of T cell receptor beta chains follows, all from one sample in a study of CD8 T cells in Susac syndrome. TCRdb called the immunoSEQ multiplex PCR reads again in MiXCR, with one record for every CDR3 protein. Of about 140,000 distinct CDR3 sequences listed, roughly 96% were seen once; the top ten hold approximately 0.11%. Sample: CD4+ T cells from PBMCs. The receptors stem from a human donor with multiple sclerosis. Each CDR3 is given with its conserved first and last residue. D genes are given only for firm matches. Clone size is given for some rows only: seen once, a few or many times, or a class if the clone is expanded.

J: TRBJ1-2; V: TRBV20-1; D: TRBD1; size: NA; DNA: TGCAGTGCTACCAGACAGGGCTCGGGCTACACCTTC; CDR3: CSATRQGSGYTF
J: TRBJ2-5; V: TRBV28; D: TRBD1; size: NA; DNA: TGTGCCAGCAGGCCTACAGGGGTAAAGACCCAGTACTTC; CDR3: CASRPTGVKTQYF
J: TRBJ1-6; V: TRBV20-1; D: NA; size: NA; DNA: TGCAGTGCTCAACACAATCGGGGGGAGAATTCACCCCTCCACTTT; CDR3: CSAQHNRGENSPLHF
J: TRBJ2-7; V: TRBV3-1; D: NA; size: NA; DNA: TGTGCCAGCAGCCAAGGCAACGAGCAGTACTTC; CDR3: CASSQGNEQYF
J: TRBJ1-2; V: TRBV28; D: TRBD1; size: NA; DNA: TGTGCCAGCAGTTTAACAGGGGTCTCAGCTAACTATGGCTACACCTTC; CDR3: CASSLTGVSANYGYTF
J: TRBJ2-7; V: TRBV30; D: NA; size: NA; DNA: TGTGCCTGGGGACCATCCTTAATCTACGAGCAGTACTTC; CDR3: CAWGPSLIYEQYF
J: TRBJ2-7; V: TRBV12-3/TRBV12-4; D: NA; size: NA; DNA: TGTGCCAGCAGTTTAGGCAGTTTCTACGAGCAGTACTTC; CDR3: CASSLGSFYEQYF
J: TRBJ2-7; V: TRBV20-1; D: NA; size: NA; DNA: TGCAGTGCTAGCATCGACACCTACGAGCAGTACTTC; CDR3: CSASIDTYEQYF
J: TRBJ2-1; V: TRBV7-3; D: TRBD1; size: once; DNA: TGTGCCAGCAGCAGGGACAGGGAGACTGAGCAGTTCTTC; CDR3: CASSRDRETEQFF
J: TRBJ2-2; V: TRBV12-3/TRBV12-4; D: NA; size: NA; DNA: TGTGCCAGCAGGGGGGGGAACACCGGGGAGCTGTTTTTT; CDR3: CASRGGNTGELFF
J: TRBJ1-2; V: TRBV5-1; D: NA; size: NA; DNA: TGCGCCAGCAGCTTCCCAACAGGCCAGAGGAGCTACACCTTC; CDR3: CASSFPTGQRSYTF
J: TRBJ2-5; V: TRBV7-2; D: NA; size: NA; DNA: TGTGCCAGCAGCTTAGTAGGAAGCGGGTGGGAGACCCAGTACTTC; CDR3: CASSLVGSGWETQYF
J: TRBJ2-7; V: TRBV30; D: NA; size: NA; DNA: TGTGCCTGGAGTGTATGGGGACCGGGGTCCTCTTACGAGCAGTACTTC; CDR3: CAWSVWGPGSSYEQYF
J: TRBJ1-1; V: TRBV6-5; D: NA; size: NA; DNA: TGTGCCAGCAGTTACGGGCCCCCGGACACTGAAGCTTTCTTT; CDR3: CASSYGPPDTEAFF
J: TRBJ2-3; V: TRBV5-1; D: NA; size: once; DNA: TGCGCCAGCAGCTTGGCGCCCCGGAAAGCAGATACGCAGTATTTT; CDR3: CASSLAPRKADTQYF
J: TRBJ1-4; V: TRBV6-5; D: NA; size: NA; DNA: TGTGCCATCCGCGGGAGTCCTAATGAAAAACTGTTTTTT; CDR3: CAIRGSPNEKLFF
J: TRBJ1-2; V: TRBV20-1; D: TRBD1; size: NA; DNA: TGCAGTGCTAGAGATGATGTGGAGTACCGGTTAGGACAGGGAGGGTCCGGTGGCTACACCTTC; CDR3: CSARDDVEYRLGQGGSGGYTF
J: TRBJ1-5; V: TRBV24-1; D: TRBD1; size: NA; DNA: TGTGCCACCAGTGCCTGGGGACAGGAGAATCAGCCCCAGCATTTT; CDR3: CATSAWGQENQPQHF
J: TRBJ1-1; V: TRBV29-1; D: NA; size: NA; DNA: TGCAGCGTTGCGAACACTGAAGCTTTCTTT; CDR3: CSVANTEAFF
J: TRBJ1-1; V: TRBV28; D: NA; size: NA; DNA: TGTGCCAGCAGTCCAACCCCAGGGATGGCGGAAGCTTTCTTT; CDR3: CASSPTPGMAEAFF
J: TRBJ1-6; V: TRBV12-3/TRBV12-4; D: TRBD1; size: NA; DNA: TGTGCCAGCAACGCCGGGACAGTTGGATCACCCCTCCACTTT; CDR3: CASNAGTVGSPLHF
J: TRBJ1-5; V: TRBV12-3/TRBV12-4; D: TRBD1; size: once; DNA: TGTGCCAGCAGTTCTTACCCGACAGGGAATAGCAATCAGCCCCAGCATTTT; CDR3: CASSSYPTGNSNQPQHF
J: TRBJ1-5; V: TRBV21-1; D: NA; size: once; DNA: TGTGCCAGCATGGACAGGGTCGACTGTCAGCCCCAGCATTTT; CDR3: CASMDRVDCQPQHF
J: TRBJ2-2; V: TRBV3-1; D: TRBD2; size: NA; DNA: TGTGCCAGCAGGACTAGCGGGAATCCCGGGGAGCTGTTTTTT; CDR3: CASRTSGNPGELFF
J: TRBJ1-1; V: TRBV9; D: NA; size: NA; DNA: TGTGCCAGCAGCGCCGGATGGATGAACACTGAAGCTTTCTTT; CDR3: CASSAGWMNTEAFF
J: TRBJ1-1; V: TRBV29-1; D: NA; size: NA; DNA: TGCAGCGTTGGGGGGTCTGGGGTCACTGAAGCTTTCTTT; CDR3: CSVGGSGVTEAFF
J: TRBJ2-2; V: TRBV12-3/TRBV12-4; D: TRBD1; size: NA; DNA: TGTGCCAGCAGTTCGTCAGGGGGCGCGGCCACCGGGGAGCTGTTTTTT; CDR3: CASSSSGGAATGELFF
J: TRBJ2-2; V: TRBV7-9; D: NA; size: NA; DNA: TGTGCCAGCAGCTTAATTGGGCCTACCGGGGAGCTGTTTTTT; CDR3: CASSLIGPTGELFF
J: TRBJ2-2; V: TRBV6-2/TRBV6-3; D: TRBD1; size: NA; DNA: TGTGCCAGCAGGTCGACAGGGGGCGTGACCGGGGAGCTGTTTTTT; CDR3: CASRSTGGVTGELFF
J: TRBJ2-1; V: TRBV6-2/TRBV6-3; D: TRBD2; size: NA; DNA: TGTGCCAGCAGACGCACGGGACTAGCGGGGGATTACAATGAGCAGTTCTTC; CDR3: CASRRTGLAGDYNEQFF
J: TRBJ2-7; V: TRBV7-2; D: TRBD1; size: NA; DNA: TGTGCCAGCAGCTCGAAGACAGGGGAGGCCTACGAGCAGTACTTC; CDR3: CASSSKTGEAYEQYF
J: TRBJ2-2; V: TRBV7-3; D: NA; size: NA; DNA: TGTGCCAGCAGACTTAACAGGGAAACCGGGGAGCTGTTTTTT; CDR3: CASRLNRETGELFF
J: TRBJ1-5; V: TRBV13; D: NA; size: once; DNA: TGTGCCAGCAGCTTTCGGAATCAGCCCCAGCATTTT; CDR3: CASSFRNQPQHF
J: TRBJ2-7; V: TRBV10-3; D: NA; size: NA; DNA: TGTGCCATCAGTGAGTCCGGCGGGGCCTCCTACGAGCAGTACTTC; CDR3: CAISESGGASYEQYF
J: TRBJ2-1; V: TRBV6-2/TRBV6-3; D: TRBD2; size: NA; DNA: TGTGCCGGGAGCGGGGGACCTTACAATGAGCAGTTCTTC; CDR3: CAGSGGPYNEQFF
J: TRBJ2-6; V: TRBV29-1; D: NA; size: NA; DNA: TGCAGCGTTATGGTCTCGATCTCTGGGGCCAACGTCCTGACTTTC; CDR3: CSVMVSISGANVLTF
J: TRBJ1-1; V: TRBV11-1; D: TRBD1; size: NA; DNA: TGTGCCAGCAGGACAGGGACGAACACTGAAGCTTTCTTT; CDR3: CASRTGTNTEAFF
J: TRBJ1-6; V: TRBV20-1; D: TRBD1; size: NA; DNA: TGCAGTGCCACAAGCCTTGAGACAGGGGTTTCAACTAATTCACCCCTCCACTTT; CDR3: CSATSLETGVSTNSPLHF
J: TRBJ2-4; V: TRBV7-2; D: TRBD1; size: NA; DNA: TGTGCCAGCAGCTTAGCGCAAGGACAGGGGCCCAAAAACATTCAGTACTTC; CDR3: CASSLAQGQGPKNIQYF
J: TRBJ1-6; V: TRBV6-2/TRBV6-3; D: NA; size: NA; DNA: TGTGCCAGCAGTTACCCATCCTCGGGGACACGGCCTAATTCACCCCTCCACTTT; CDR3: CASSYPSSGTRPNSPLHF